The 30 T cell receptor beta chains listed next were all sequenced from one sample in a study of blood T cell repertoires in COVID-19. Some clones are missing from TCRdb's copy, which holds only in-frame ones; the method was immunoSEQ multiplex PCR. The repertoire consists of 100,000 to 150,000 clones, with more than 75% occurring once and the leading ten covering 3% to 4%. Sequenced sample: peripheral blood. These receptors originate from a woman aged 60-75 years with acute or convalescent COVID-19.

V usage is TRBV11-2 and J usage is TRBJ2-7; tentatively, D is TRBD1 (5 bases). The germline V and J ends were trimmed by 1 base and 2 bases, with 18 bases remaining between them. Germline-derived CDR1 and CDR2 are SGHAT and FQNNGV. The CDR3 runs 17 residues. CDR3 loop: CASSLVGVRFSPYEQYF. The CDR3 nucleotides are TGTGCCAGCAGCTTAGTAGGGGTTAGGTTTTCCCCCTACGAGCAGTACTTC.

A single count supports this clone. This chain links TRBV6-5 with TRBJ2-7, with D tentatively TRBD2 (6 bases). CDR1 and CDR2 (germline): MNHEY, SVGAGI. V lost 6 bases, J lost 4 bases, and 13 bases lay in between. CDR3 length equals 13 residues. The CDR3 DNA reads as TGTGCCAGCAGGACGGAGGGCCTTTACGAGCAGTACGTC. This translates into CASRTEGLYEQYV.

The chain joins TRBV6-6 to TRBJ1-1; tentatively, D is TRBD1 (5 bases). The ends were cut back, 6 bases at V and 0 bases at J, with 11 bases in the middle. Germline V gives CDR1 MNHNY, CDR2 SVGAGI (reference sequence). This CDR3 contains 14 residues. CDR3 DNA sequence: TGTGCCAGCAGGGTGACAGCTTTGAACACTGAAGCTTTCTTT. Translating gives CASRVTALNTEAFF.

CDR3 nucleotides: TGTGCCTGGAGCGGTTTGAACACCGGGGAGCTGTTTTTT. Protein product: CAWSGLNTGELFF. The V gene is TRBV30, the J gene TRBJ2-2, with D unresolved. Trimming removed 3 bases from V and 1 base from J, with 6 bases in between. The CDR3 runs 13 residues. CDR1 is GTSNPN, CDR2 SVGIG, per germline (reference sequence).

The V call is TRBV10-3, the J call TRBJ2-1, with 9 bases aligning to TRBD2. This CDR3 comprises 15 residues. Germline V gene lookup returns CDR1 ENHRY and CDR2 SYGVKD. V shed 3 bases and J 7 bases; nucleotides not matched to a gene: 7. The CDR3 region is CAISDSGTSRNEQFF. The DNA of the CDR3 is TGTGCCATCAGTGATTCCGGGACTAGCCGTAATGAGCAGTTCTTC.

The chain employs TRBV12-3 or TRBV12-4 and TRBJ1-1; D gene uncertain. The V end was cut by 7 bases, the J end by 0 bases, with 9 bases between. This CDR3 has 13 amino acids. DNA for the CDR3: TGTGCCAGCATAGAACAGTTGAACACTGAAGCTTTCTTT. It specifies CASIEQLNTEAFF.

The V and J genes are TRBV5-5 and TRBJ2-1; 9 positions agree with TRBD1. The CDR3 sequence is 15 residues long. Germline V lookup: CDR1 SGHKS, CDR2 YYEKEE (reference sequence). J lost 8 bases, V lost 5 bases, and 11 bases had no gene match. CDR3 sequence (DNA): TGTGCCAGCAGGGCTGGACAGGGGTTCGGGGATGAGCAGTTCTTC. This encodes CASRAGQGFGDEQFF.

This clone was picked up a small number of times. The chain couples TRBV29-1 to TRBJ1-1; tentatively, D is TRBD1 (5 bases). Trimming took 6 bases from V and 3 from J, leaving 14 bases between them. Germline lookup yields CDR1 SQVTM and CDR2 ANQGSEA. This CDR3 has 13 residues. In DNA, the CDR3 is TGCAGCGTCAATCAGGGAGGGCACACTGAAGCTTTCTTT. Protein sequence: CSVNQGGHTEAFF. Complete variable domain (other parts from reference TRBV29-1 and TRBJ1-1): SAVISQKPSRDICQRGTSLTIQCQVDSQVTMMFWYRQQPGQSLTLIATANQGSEATYESGFVIDKFPISRPNLTFSTLTVSNMSPEDSSIYLCSVNQGGHTEAFFGQGTRLTVV.

V is TRBV19 and J is TRBJ1-5; TRBD1 matches 8 bases. This CDR3 contains 15 residues. V shed 1 base and J 5 bases; nucleotides not matched to a gene: 4. The germline V gene has CDR1 LNHDA and CDR2 SQIVND (reference sequence). For the CDR3, the DNA is TGTGCCAGTAGTATAGTCAGGGGGCGGGATCAGCCCCAGCATTTT. Protein product: CASSIVRGRDQPQHF.

This sequence joins TRBV24-1 and TRBJ2-5; 11 bases map to TRBD2. J was trimmed by 4 bases and V by 9 bases; bases with no gene match: 6. This CDR3 is 14 amino acids long. Germline lookup yields CDR1 KGHDR and CDR2 SFDVKD. The CDR3 DNA is TGTGCCACCGCCCCTACTAGCGGGGGAGAGACCCAGTACTTC. This codes for CATAPTSGGETQYF.

The table lists this clone with a few counts. The rearrangement joins TRBV28 to TRBJ1-1; D possibly corresponds to TRBD1 (6 bases). The CDR3 extends over 11 amino acids. Looked up from germline, CDR1 is MDHEN and CDR2 is SYDVKM. V gave up 6 bases and J gave up 4 bases, with 6 bases separating them. The CDR3 DNA follows: TGTGCCAGCAGACAGGGCACTGAAGCTTTCTTT. The encoded protein is CASRQGTEAFF.

V usage is TRBV2 and J usage is TRBJ2-7, with TRBD2 identical over 12 bases. Germline CDR1 is SNHLY and CDR2 is FYNNEI. This CDR3 has 14 amino acids. The V gene end was trimmed by 6 bases and the J gene end by 7 bases; junction bases not matched to a gene: 7. This CDR3 is CASRRLAGVTEQYF. In nucleotides, the CDR3 is TGTGCCAGCAGGAGACTAGCGGGAGTTACTGAGCAGTACTTC.

The rearrangement joins TRBV19 to TRBJ2-6; D is perhaps TRBD2 (5 bases). Trimming pared 4 bases from V and 8 bases from J, leaving 15 bases between. The CDR3 covers 15 residues. Germline V gene lookup returns CDR1 LNHDA and CDR2 SQIVND (reference sequence). Written as DNA, the CDR3 is TGTGCCAGTAGTACCCTAATATCCGGGACCAACGTCCTGACTTTC. Its translation is CASSTLISGTNVLTF. Supplemented by reference TRBV19 and TRBJ2-6, the full variable domain reads DGGITQSPKYLFRKEGQNVTLSCEQNLNHDAMYWYRQDPGQGLRLIYYSQIVNDFQKGDIAEGYSVSREKKESFPLTVTSAQKNPTAFYLCASSTLISGTNVLTFGAGSRLTVL.

Concerning this clone: One end of the junction is discordant with germline, which a read error may explain. The chain carries TRBV19 and TRBJ1-6, with 8 bases lining up with TRBD1. The length of the CDR3 is 13 residues. CDR1 and CDR2 (germline): LNHDA, SQIVND (reference sequence). CDR3 bases: TGTGCCAGTAGTATTCCGGGGGACAGGATGCTCGACTTT. It translates to CASSIPGDRMLDF.

This clone was counted a single time. The chain combines TRBV27 with TRBJ1-6, with D perhaps TRBD1 (6 bases). CDR1 is MNHEY and CDR2 is SMNVEV in the germline V gene (reference sequence). The CDR3 sequence is 19 residues long. The ends were cut back, 2 bases at V and 2 bases at J, with 19 bases in the middle. CDR3 protein: CASSLQGFGGGTYNSPLHF. CDR3 nucleotide sequence: TGTGCCAGCAGTTTACAAGGTTTTGGGGGGGGCACCTATAATTCACCCCTCCACTTT.

J is TRBJ2-3 and V is TRBV30; 7 nucleotides agree with TRBD1. From germline, CDR1 is GTSNPN and CDR2 SVGIG (reference sequence). V lost 1 base, J lost 4 bases, and 11 bases stayed unmatched. The CDR3 is made up of 16 amino acids. The DNA of the CDR3 is TGTGCCTGGAGTGCGGGACAGCGAGCCCGGGCAGATACGCAGTATTTT. Protein: CAWSAGQRARADTQYF.

The J gene is TRBJ2-3, the V gene TRBV24-1; 9 nucleotides match TRBD2. Germline V gene lookup returns CDR1 KGHDR and CDR2 SFDVKD. This CDR3 is 14 amino acids long. V was clipped by 9 bases and J by 7 bases; unmatched bases: 10. CDR3 protein: CATSNSGGSHTQYF. CDR3 bases: TGTGCCACCTCGAATAGCGGGGGTTCTCATACGCAGTATTTT.

This chain joins TRBV7-8 and TRBJ1-4; 7 bases agree with TRBD1. J was trimmed by 7 bases and V by 8 bases; bases with no gene match: 10. Per germline, CDR1 SGHVS and CDR2 FQNEAQ. The CDR3 runs 14 residues. The CDR3 spells CASGRDRVVEKLFF. The CDR3 region has the DNA TGTGCCAGCGGAAGAGACAGGGTTGTTGAAAAACTGTTTTTT.

CDR3 in amino acids: CASGLVGAFNEQFF. For the CDR3, the DNA is TGTGCTAGTGGTTTGGTGGGAGCTTTCAATGAGCAGTTCTTC. The rearrangement uses TRBV12-5 and TRBJ2-1, with D tentatively TRBD2 (5 bases). The CDR3 runs 14 residues. CDR1 LGHNT and CDR2 FRNRAP come from the germline V gene. The ends were cut back, 0 bases at V and 6 bases at J, with 9 bases in the middle.

About this clone: Other DNA variants within this sample encode the same CDR3. V and J are TRBV10-3 and TRBJ2-7, with D possibly being TRBD1 (5 bases). This CDR3 is built from 12 residues. Germline lookup yields CDR1 ENHRY and CDR2 SYGVKD. Trimming stripped 3 bases from V and 3 bases from J, with 6 bases between. The CDR3 region is CAISDQGYEQYV. The DNA of the CDR3 is TGTGCCATCAGTGACCAGGGCTACGAGCAGTACGTC.

A word on this clone: Distinct nucleotide sequences in the sample also encode this CDR3. This chain connects TRBV3-1 (or the pseudogene TRBV3-2) to TRBJ1-2; D not certain. The germline V and J ends were trimmed by 5 bases and 4 bases, with 5 bases remaining between them. The CDR3 contains 11 residues. Germline CDR1 is LGHDT and CDR2 is YNNKEL (reference sequence). The CDR3 sequence is CASSGGYGYTF. DNA of the CDR3: TGTGCCAGCAGCGGAGGCTATGGCTACACCTTC.

This clone was seen only once. The chain couples TRBV11-1 to TRBJ2-7, with a possible D match to TRBD2 (6 bases). Germline V gene sequence: CDR1 SGHAT, CDR2 FQDESV (reference sequence). Trimming took 5 bases from V and 1 from J, leaving 15 bases between them. The CDR3 has 15 residues. The CDR3 nucleotides are TGTGCCAGCAGCGCCTACACCGGGACTTCCTACGAGCAGTACTTC. This sequence encodes CASSAYTGTSYEQYF. Together with reference TRBV11-1 and TRBJ2-7, the CDR3 gives the full variable domain: EAEVAQSPRYKITEKSQAVAFWCDPISGHATLYWYRQILGQGPELLVQFQDESVVDDSQLPKDRFSAERLKGVDSTLKIQPAELGDSAMYLCASSAYTGTSYEQYFGPGTRLTVT.

The chain uses TRBV20-1 and TRBJ1-1, with D perhaps TRBD1 (5 bases). Between the trimmed V and J ends, which lost 6 bases and 6 bases, there was a span of 11 bases. This CDR3 region has 11 residues. From germline, CDR1 is DFQATT and CDR2 SNEGSKA (reference sequence). The CDR3 DNA reads as TGCAGTGCACGGCGGGGGGCTGAAGCTTTCTTT. Translated, it gives CSARRGAEAFF.

This chain connects TRBV27 to TRBJ1-6; 8 bases match TRBD1. Germline loops: CDR1 MNHEY, CDR2 SMNVEV (reference sequence). The CDR3 length is 16 residues. Trimming at V came to 6 bases and at J to 10 bases, leaving 14 bases not matched to a gene. This CDR3 reads CASSPGTGLLASPLHF. The CDR3 coding sequence is TGTGCCAGCAGCCCAGGGACAGGTCTGTTGGCGTCACCCCTCCACTTT.

The CDR3: CASGILAGYTGELFF. CDR3 nucleotide sequence: TGTGCCAGCGGGATATTAGCGGGGTACACCGGGGAGCTGTTTTTT. The chain employs TRBV2 and TRBJ2-2, with 8 bases identical to TRBD2. This CDR3 has 15 residues. CDR1 is SNHLY and CDR2 is FYNNEI in the germline V gene. Trimming cost V 8 bases and J 3 bases; bases outside gene matches: 8.

The V call is TRBV7-3, the J call TRBJ2-1, with a weak D call TRBD1 (6 bases). The CDR3 has 17 amino acids. Germline V gene sequence: CDR1 SGHTA, CDR2 FQGTGA. V shed 1 base and J shed 3 bases, with 16 bases lying between them. The CDR3 DNA is TGTGCCAGCAGCTTAAATTCGGGCAGGGGCCTCTACAATGAGCAGTTCTTC. It encodes CASSLNSGRGLYNEQFF.

CDR3 nucleotides: TGTGCCAGCAGTCCGGGACAGGGATATCAGCCCCAGCATTTT. Protein: CASSPGQGYQPQHF. The V call is TRBV6-5, the J call TRBJ1-5; 9 bases fit TRBD1. Per the germline V gene, CDR1 is MNHEY and CDR2 is SVGAGI. V lost 5 bases and J lost 5; bases outside the gene matches: 4. This CDR3 spans 14 amino acids.

The rearrangement joins TRBV2 to TRBJ1-1, with D possibly matching TRBD1 (5 bases). Per germline, CDR1 SNHLY and CDR2 FYNNEI. V dropped 6 bases and J dropped 3 bases, with 14 bases sitting between them. CDR3 length: 14 residues. For the CDR3, the DNA is TGTGCCAGCAGCTCAAACGACAGATACACTGAAGCTTTCTTT. This translates into CASSSNDRYTEAFF.

The chain joins TRBV15 to TRBJ2-2, with TRBD1 identical over 9 bases. CDR3 length: 14 residues. Germline CDR1 and CDR2: LNHNV and YYDKDF (reference sequence). J gave up 6 bases and V 11 bases, and 10 bases lay outside the gene matches. CDR3 DNA sequence: TGTGCCGTACAACCGGGACAGGGCCCCGGGGAGCTGTTTTTT. It translates to CAVQPGQGPGELFF.

The rearrangement links TRBV18 to TRBJ2-1; the match to TRBD1 covers 8 bases. Germline-derived CDR1 and CDR2 are KGHSH and LQKENI. The V segment lost 3 bases and the J segment 3 bases; nucleotides outside the gene matches: 10. The CDR3 totals 17 residues. The chain's CDR3 is CASSPMTSTGGYNEQFF. CDR3 nucleotide sequence: TGTGCCAGCTCACCGATGACGAGTACAGGGGGCTACAATGAGCAGTTCTTC.